This T cell receptor beta chain was obtained from a study of identical twins. TCRdb re-called the 5' RACE reads through MiXCR, storing one row per CDR3 protein. The table lists around 250,000 distinct CDR3 sequences, approximately 11% of them singletons. The CDR3 consists of 15 residues. Germline lookup yields CDR1 DFQATT and CDR2 SNEGSKA (reference sequence). Germline trimming cut 3 bases from V and 4 bases from J; bases unmatched to any gene: 6. The sample was also linked to a second study, of yellow fever vaccine responses in identical twins.

The genes are TRBV20-1 and TRBJ2-6; 7 bases line up with TRBD2. The source is a woman between 18 and 29 years old in good health. What was sequenced was memory (CD45RO+) T cells sorted from blood. The CDR3 DNA reads as TGCAGTGCTAGCGTGACGGGAGGAGGGGCCAACGTCCTGACTTTC. It codes for CSASVTGGGANVLTF.